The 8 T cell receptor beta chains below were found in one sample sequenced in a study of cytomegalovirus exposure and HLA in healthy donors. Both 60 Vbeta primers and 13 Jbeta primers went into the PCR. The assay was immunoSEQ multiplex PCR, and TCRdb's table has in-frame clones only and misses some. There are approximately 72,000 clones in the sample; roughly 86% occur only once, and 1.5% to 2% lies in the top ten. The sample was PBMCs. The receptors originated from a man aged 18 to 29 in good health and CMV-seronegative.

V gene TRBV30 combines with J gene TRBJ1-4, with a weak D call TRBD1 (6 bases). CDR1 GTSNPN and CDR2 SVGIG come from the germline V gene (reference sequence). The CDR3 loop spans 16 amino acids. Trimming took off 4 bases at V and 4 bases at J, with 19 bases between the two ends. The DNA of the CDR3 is TGTGCCTGGACCCGTCCCCCGGACAGCAATAATGAAAAACTGTTTTTT. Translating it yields CAWTRPPDSNNEKLFF.

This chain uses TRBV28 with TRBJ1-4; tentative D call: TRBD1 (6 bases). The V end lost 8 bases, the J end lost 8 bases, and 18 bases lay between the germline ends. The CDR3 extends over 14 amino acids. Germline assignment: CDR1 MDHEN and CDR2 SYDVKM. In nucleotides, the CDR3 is TGTGCCAGCTCGAGACAGGAAGAAGACGAAAAACTGTTTTTT. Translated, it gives CASSRQEEDEKLFF.

CDR3 bases: TGTGCCAGCAGTTTATTACCCGCGTGGACAGTTACTGGAAACACCATATATTTT. Protein product: CASSLLPAWTVTGNTIYF. The chain couples TRBV28 to TRBJ1-3; TRBD1 is a possible D gene (6 bases). Per germline, CDR1 MDHEN and CDR2 SYDVKM. The CDR3 extends over 18 amino acids. Trimming took off 1 base at V and 2 bases at J, with 18 bases between the two ends.

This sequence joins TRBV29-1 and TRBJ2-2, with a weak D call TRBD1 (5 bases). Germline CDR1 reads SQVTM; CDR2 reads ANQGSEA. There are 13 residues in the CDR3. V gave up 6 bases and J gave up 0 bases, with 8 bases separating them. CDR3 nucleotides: TGCAGCGTACAGGTCCCGAACACCGGGGAGCTGTTTTTT. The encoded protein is CSVQVPNTGELFF.

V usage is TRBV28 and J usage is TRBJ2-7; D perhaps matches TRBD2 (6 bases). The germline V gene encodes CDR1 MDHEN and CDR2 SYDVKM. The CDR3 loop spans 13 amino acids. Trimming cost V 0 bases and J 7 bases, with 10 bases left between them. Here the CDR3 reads CASSLWTRGEQYF. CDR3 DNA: TGTGCCAGCAGTTTATGGACTAGGGGTGAGCAGTACTTC.

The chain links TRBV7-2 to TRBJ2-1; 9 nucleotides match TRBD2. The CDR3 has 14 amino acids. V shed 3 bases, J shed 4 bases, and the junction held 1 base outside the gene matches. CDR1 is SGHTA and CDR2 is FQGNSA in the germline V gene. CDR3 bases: TGTGCCAGCAGCTTCCTAGCGGGATACAATGAGCAGTTCTTC. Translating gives CASSFLAGYNEQFF.

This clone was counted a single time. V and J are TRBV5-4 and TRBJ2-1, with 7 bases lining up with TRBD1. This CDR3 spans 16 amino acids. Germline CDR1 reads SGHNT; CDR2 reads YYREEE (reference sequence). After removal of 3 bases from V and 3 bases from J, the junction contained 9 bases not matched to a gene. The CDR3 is CASSSSTGTVYNEQFF. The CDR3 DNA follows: TGTGCCAGCAGCTCTTCCACCGGGACAGTCTACAATGAGCAGTTCTTC.

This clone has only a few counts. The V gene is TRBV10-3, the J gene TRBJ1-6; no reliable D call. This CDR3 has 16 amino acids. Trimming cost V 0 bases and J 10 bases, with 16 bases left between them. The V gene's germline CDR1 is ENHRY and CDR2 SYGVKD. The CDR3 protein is CAISESEGGLGSPLHF. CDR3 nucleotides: TGTGCCATCAGTGAGTCAGAGGGAGGCTTAGGATCACCCCTCCACTTT.